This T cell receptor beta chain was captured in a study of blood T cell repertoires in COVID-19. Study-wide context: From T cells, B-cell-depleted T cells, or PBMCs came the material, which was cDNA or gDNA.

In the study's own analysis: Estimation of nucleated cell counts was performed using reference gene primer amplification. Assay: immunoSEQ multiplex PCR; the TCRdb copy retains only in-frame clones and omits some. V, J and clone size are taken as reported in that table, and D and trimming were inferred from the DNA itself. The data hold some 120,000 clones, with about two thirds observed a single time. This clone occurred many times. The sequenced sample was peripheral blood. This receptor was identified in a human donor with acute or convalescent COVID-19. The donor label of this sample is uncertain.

In DNA form, the CDR3 reads TGTGCCAGCAGCTTCCGCCCACCGACAGCCCATGGAGGCTACACCTTC. It codes for CASSFRPPTAHGGYTF. The V call is TRBV5-8, the J call TRBJ1-2, with D maybe TRBD1 (5 bases). V was shortened by 2 bases and J by 8 bases, with 22 bases between the two germline ends. The CDR3 contains 16 residues. The germline gives CDR1 SGHTS, CDR2 YDEGEE.